This entry describes one T cell receptor (beta chain). As yet, its antigen is unknown. The CDR3 totals 13 residues. V was trimmed by 3 bases and J by 4 bases, leaving 9 bases between them. The germline V gene has CDR1 LNHDA and CDR2 SQIVND (reference sequence). The data derive from a study of cytotoxic CD8 clonotypes in ibrutinib-treated CLL. Deep sequencing aimed at 1 in 200,000 to 1 in 1 million T cells' resolution. Some clones are missing from TCRdb's copy, which holds only in-frame ones; the method was immunoSEQ multiplex PCR. Of about 50,000 clones in the sample, roughly 57% were seen once. Findings and caveats of the study: Stable or contracted on treatment, public clonotypes were also uncommon. Starting clonality was above that of age-matched healthy donors and tracked circulating CD8+ T-cell counts.

Sequenced material: PBMCs, taken after 24 months of ibrutinib treatment. The chain combines TRBV19 with TRBJ1-2, with D uncertain. The TCR sequence derives from a human donor with chronic lymphocytic leukemia. The CDR3 coding sequence is TGTGCCAGTAGTATGCAGATCTCCTATGGCTACACCTTC. Its translation: CASSMQISYGYTF.